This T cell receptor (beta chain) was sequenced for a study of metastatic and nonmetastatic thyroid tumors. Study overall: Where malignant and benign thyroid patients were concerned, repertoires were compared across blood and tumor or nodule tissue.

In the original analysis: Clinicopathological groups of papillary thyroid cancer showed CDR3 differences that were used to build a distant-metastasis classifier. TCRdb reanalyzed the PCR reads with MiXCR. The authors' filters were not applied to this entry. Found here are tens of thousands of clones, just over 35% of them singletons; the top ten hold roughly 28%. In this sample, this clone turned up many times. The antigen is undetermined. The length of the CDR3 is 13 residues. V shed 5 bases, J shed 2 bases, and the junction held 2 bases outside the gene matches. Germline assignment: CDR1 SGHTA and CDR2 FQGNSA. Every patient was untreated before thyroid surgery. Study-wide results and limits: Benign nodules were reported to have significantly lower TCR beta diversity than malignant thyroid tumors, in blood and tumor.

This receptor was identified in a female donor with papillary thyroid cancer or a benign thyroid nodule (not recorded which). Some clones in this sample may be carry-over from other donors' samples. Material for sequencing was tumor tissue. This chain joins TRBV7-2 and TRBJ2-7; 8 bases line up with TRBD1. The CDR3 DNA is TGTGCCAGCAGCCCGACAGGGGCCTACGAGCAGTACTTC. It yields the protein CASSPTGAYEQYF.